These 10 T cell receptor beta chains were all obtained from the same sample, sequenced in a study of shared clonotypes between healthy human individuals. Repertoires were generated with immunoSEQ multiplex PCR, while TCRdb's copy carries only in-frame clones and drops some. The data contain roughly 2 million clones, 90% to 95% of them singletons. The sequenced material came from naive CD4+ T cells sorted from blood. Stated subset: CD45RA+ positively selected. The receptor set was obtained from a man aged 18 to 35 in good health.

The CDR3 reads CASSEQGMADTQYF. In nucleotides, the CDR3 is TGTGCCAGCTCAGAGCAGGGGATGGCAGATACGCAGTATTTT. The rearrangement links TRBV18 to TRBJ2-3; D possibly corresponds to TRBD1 (6 bases). Between the trimmed V and J ends, which lost 5 bases and 4 bases, there was a span of 13 bases. CDR1 and CDR2 from the germline V gene are KGHSH and LQKENI. There are 14 residues in the CDR3.

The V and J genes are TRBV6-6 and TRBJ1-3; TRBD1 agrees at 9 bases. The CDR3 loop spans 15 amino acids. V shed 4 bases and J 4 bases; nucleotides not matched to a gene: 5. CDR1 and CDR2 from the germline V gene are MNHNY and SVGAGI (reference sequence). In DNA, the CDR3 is TGTGCCAGCAGTTTTTCCGGGACAGGGGGAAACACCATATATTTT. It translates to CASSFSGTGGNTIYF.

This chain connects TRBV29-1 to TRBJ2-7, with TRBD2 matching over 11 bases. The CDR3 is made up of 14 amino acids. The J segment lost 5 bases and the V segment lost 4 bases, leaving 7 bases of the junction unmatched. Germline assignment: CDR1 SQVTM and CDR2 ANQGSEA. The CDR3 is CSVAPTSGTHEQYF. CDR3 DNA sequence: TGCAGCGTTGCCCCGACTAGCGGGACCCACGAGCAGTACTTC.

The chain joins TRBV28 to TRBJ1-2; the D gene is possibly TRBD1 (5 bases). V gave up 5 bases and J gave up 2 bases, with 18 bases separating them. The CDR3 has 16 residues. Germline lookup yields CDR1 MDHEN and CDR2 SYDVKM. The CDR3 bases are TGTGCCAGCAGTCCCCCCTACGGGACTACCAACTATGGCTACACCTTC. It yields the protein CASSPPYGTTNYGYTF.

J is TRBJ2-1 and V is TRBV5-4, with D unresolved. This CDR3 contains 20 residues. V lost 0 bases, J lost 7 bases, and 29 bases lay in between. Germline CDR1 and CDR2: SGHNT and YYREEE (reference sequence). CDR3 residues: CASSLGTLAARVRQGNEQFF. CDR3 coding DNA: TGTGCCAGCAGCTTGGGCACCCTCGCGGCTAGAGTTCGACAAGGGAATGAGCAGTTCTTC. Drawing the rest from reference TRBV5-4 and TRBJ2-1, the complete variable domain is ETGVTQSPTHLIKTRGQQVTLRCSSQSGHNTVSWYQQALGQGPQFIFQYYREEENGRGNFPPRFSGLQFPNYSSELNVNALELDDSALYLCASSLGTLAARVRQGNEQFFGPGTRLTVL.

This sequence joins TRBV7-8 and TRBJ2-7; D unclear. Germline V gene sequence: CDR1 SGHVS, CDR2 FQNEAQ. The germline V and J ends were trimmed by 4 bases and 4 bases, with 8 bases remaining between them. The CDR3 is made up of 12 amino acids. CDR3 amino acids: CASSSLPYEQYF. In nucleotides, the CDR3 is TGTGCCAGCAGCTCCCTGCCTTACGAGCAGTACTTC.

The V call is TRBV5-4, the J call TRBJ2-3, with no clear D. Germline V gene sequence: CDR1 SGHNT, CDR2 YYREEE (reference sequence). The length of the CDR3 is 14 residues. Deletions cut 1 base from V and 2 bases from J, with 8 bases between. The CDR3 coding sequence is TGTGCCAGCAGCTTGTGGTCCTCCACAGATACGCAGTATTTT. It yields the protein CASSLWSSTDTQYF.

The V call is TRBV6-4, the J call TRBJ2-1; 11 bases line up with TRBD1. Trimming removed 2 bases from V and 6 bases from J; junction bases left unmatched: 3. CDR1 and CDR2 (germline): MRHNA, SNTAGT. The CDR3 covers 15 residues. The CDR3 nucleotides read TGTGCCAGCAGTGACAGGGGGACAGGGGGCAATGAGCAGTTCTTC. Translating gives CASSDRGTGGNEQFF.

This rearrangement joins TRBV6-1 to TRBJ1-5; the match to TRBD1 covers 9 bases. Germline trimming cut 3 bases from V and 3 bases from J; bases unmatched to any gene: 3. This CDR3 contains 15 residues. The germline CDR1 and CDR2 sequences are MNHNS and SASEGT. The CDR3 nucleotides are TGTGCCAGCAGTGACCGGACAGGGGCCAATCAGCCCCAGCATTTT. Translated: CASSDRTGANQPQHF.

Written as DNA, the CDR3 is TGTGCCAGCAGTTCGGGACAGCAAAGCTCCTACGAGCAGTACTTC. This translates into CASSSGQQSSYEQYF. The V and J genes are TRBV28 and TRBJ2-7; 7 nucleotides line up with TRBD1. This CDR3 spans 15 amino acids. Trimming cost V 4 bases and J 0 bases; bases outside gene matches: 6. Germline loops: CDR1 MDHEN, CDR2 SYDVKM.